This TCR beta chain was sequenced during a study of control samples from healthy donors and cancer patients. This clone was observed once. Some clones are missing from TCRdb's copy, which holds only in-frame ones; the method was immunoSEQ multiplex PCR. The data show 100,000 to 150,000 clones, with about 92% seen just once and 2.1% held by the top ten. Germline V gives CDR1 MNHEY, CDR2 SVGAGI. This CDR3 comprises 14 residues. V gave up 5 bases and J gave up 6 bases, with 17 bases separating them. The source material was blood. The V call is TRBV6-5, the J call TRBJ2-7; D is unresolved. The clonotype comes from a woman between 50 and 59 years old in good health. CDR3 residues: CASSPLSQAAEQYF. As DNA, the CDR3 is TGTGCCAGCAGTCCCCTCAGCCAGGCCGCCGAGCAGTACTTC.